The sequence of this T cell receptor (beta chain) was determined in a study of radiation and T cells in renal cell carcinoma. The data were produced by immunoSEQ multiplex PCR, yet TCRdb's version contains in-frame clones alone and is incomplete. The table lists around 180,000 clones, 88% of them singletons. General study points: Top tumor clonotypes rose in blood 2 weeks post-radiation, then contracted.

Remarks on this clone: The antigen is undetermined.

The sample's time point: blood 4 weeks post-SBRT, at nephrectomy. Stated treatment: 15 Gy SBRT to primary tumor, nephrectomy 4 weeks later. Nephrectomy followed 15 Gy stereotactic body radiation by 4 weeks. The patient's renal cell carcinoma had clear cell pathology. Germline-derived CDR1 and CDR2 are SGHAT and FQNNGV. This CDR3 comprises 17 residues. V lost 5 bases, J lost 2 bases, and 7 bases stayed unmatched. The clonotype comes from a woman between 50 and 59 years old with renal cell carcinoma. The sample was blood, taken from a patient whose treatment included radiotherapy and nephrectomy. The chain employs TRBV11-2 and TRBJ2-3, with 13 bases aligning to TRBD2. The CDR3 sequence: CASSPPGLAGSTDTQYF. CDR3 nucleotides: TGTGCCAGCAGCCCTCCGGGACTAGCGGGGTCCACAGATACGCAGTATTTT. Full variable domain (rest looked up from reference TRBV11-2 and TRBJ2-3): EAGVAQSPRYKIIEKRQSVAFWCNPISGHATLYWYQQILGQGPKLLIQFQNNGVVDDSQLPKDRFSAERLKGVDSTLKIQPAKLEDSAVYLCASSPPGLAGSTDTQYFGPGTRLTVL.